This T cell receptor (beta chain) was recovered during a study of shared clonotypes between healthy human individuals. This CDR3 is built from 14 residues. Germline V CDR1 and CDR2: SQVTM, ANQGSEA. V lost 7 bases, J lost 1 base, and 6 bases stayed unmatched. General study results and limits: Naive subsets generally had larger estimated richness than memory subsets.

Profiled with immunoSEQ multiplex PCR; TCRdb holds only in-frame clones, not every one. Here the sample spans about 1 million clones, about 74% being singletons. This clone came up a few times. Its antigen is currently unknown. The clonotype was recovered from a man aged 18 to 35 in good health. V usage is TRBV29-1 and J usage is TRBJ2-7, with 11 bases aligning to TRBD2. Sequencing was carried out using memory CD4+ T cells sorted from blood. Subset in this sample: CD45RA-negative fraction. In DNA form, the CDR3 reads TGCAGCGGGGCGGCTAGCGGGAGGTCCTACGAGCAGTACTTC. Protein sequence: CSGAASGRSYEQYF.